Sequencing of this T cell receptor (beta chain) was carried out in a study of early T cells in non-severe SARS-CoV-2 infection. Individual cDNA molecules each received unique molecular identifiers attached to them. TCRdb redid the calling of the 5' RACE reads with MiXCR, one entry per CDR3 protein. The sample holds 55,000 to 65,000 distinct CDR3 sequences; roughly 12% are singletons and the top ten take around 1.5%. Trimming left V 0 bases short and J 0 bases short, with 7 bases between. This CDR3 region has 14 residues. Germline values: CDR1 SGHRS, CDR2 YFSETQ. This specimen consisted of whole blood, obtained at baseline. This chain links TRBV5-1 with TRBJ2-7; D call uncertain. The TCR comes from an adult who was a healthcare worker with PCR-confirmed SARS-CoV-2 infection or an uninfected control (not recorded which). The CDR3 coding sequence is TGCGCCAGCAGCTTGGTTGCCAACTCCTACGAGCAGTACTTC. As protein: CASSLVANSYEQYF.